This T cell receptor beta chain was profiled in a study of blood T cells in healthy people across ages. Together with a sample-barcoded 5' primer, a J-beta primer mix was included in a second PCR lasting about 6 to 11 cycles. Each CDR3 protein is one row after TCRdb ran MiXCR on the 5' RACE reads. The data contain approximately 2,000,000 distinct CDR3 sequences, about two fifths of them seen just once; the ten biggest clones take up 20% to 25%. The CDR3 runs 14 residues. Trimming pared 1 base from V and 9 bases from J, leaving 13 bases between. CDR1 MNHNS and CDR2 SASEGT come from the germline V gene.

Source material: blood. The V call is TRBV6-1, the J call TRBJ1-5; D call uncertain. The sequence was obtained from a human donor in good health. DNA for the CDR3: TGTGCCAGCAGTGAAGGGCACGCGGTTCCGCCCCAGCATTTT. It translates to CASSEGHAVPPQHF.